The clone carrying this T cell receptor beta chain showed up just a few times. The target antigen is unknown. This sample is part of a study of T cell repertoires in cytomegalovirus infection. Germline CDR1 SGHTA, CDR2 FQGNSA. The CDR3 loop spans 14 amino acids. Trimming cost V 4 bases and J 4 bases, with 12 bases left between them. TCRdb recomputed calls from the reads with MiXCR, one row per CDR3 protein. The sample includes approximately 65,000 distinct CDR3 sequences, around 20% of them seen just once. The chain couples TRBV7-2 to TRBJ2-3; D unclear. The material sequenced was CD8+ T cells from cultured PBMCs, taken from culture after CMV antigen stimulation. This sequence was found in a human donor in good health (CMV status not recorded). Some clones in this sample may be carry-over from other donors' samples. CDR3 sequence reads: CASSWLTGADTQYF. CDR3 nucleotides: TGTGCCAGCAGCTGGTTAACTGGGGCAGATACGCAGTATTTT.